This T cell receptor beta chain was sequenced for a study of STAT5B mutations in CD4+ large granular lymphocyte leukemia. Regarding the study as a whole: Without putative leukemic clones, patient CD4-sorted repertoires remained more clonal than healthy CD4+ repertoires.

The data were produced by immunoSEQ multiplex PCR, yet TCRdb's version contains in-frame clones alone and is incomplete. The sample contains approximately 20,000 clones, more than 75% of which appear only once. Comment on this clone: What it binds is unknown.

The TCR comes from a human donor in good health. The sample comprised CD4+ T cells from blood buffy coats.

The CDR3 here is CASSDRAGRENTGELFF. CDR3 bases: TGTGCCAGCAGTGACAGGGCCGGGAGGGAGAACACCGGGGAGCTGTTTTTT. V usage is TRBV28 and J usage is TRBJ2-2; D is perhaps TRBD2 (8 bases). This CDR3 has 17 residues. Trimming took 5 bases from V and 1 from J, leaving 17 bases between them. CDR1 and CDR2 from the germline V gene are MDHEN and SYDVKM.